A selection of T cell receptor beta chains follows, all from one sample in a study of T cells in Graves' hyperthyroidism and ophthalmopathy. TCRdb analysed the multiplex PCR reads with MiXCR anew, one entry per CDR3 protein. The sample carries almost 600,000 distinct CDR3 sequences, approximately 15% recorded once. The material sequenced was blood. These receptors were obtained from a woman aged 25 to 39 with Graves' hyperthyroidism that later progressed to Graves' ophthalmopathy. Each CDR3 is given with its conserved first and last residue. D genes are given only for firm matches. Part of the rows lack a size; the others show once, few, many or a class for expanded clones.

d_call: .
j_call: TRBJ2-1
v_call: TRBV7-2
clone_size: many
cdr3_nt: TGTGCCAGCAGCCGCCGACTAAGCATAGGGAATGAGCAGTTCTTC
cdr3_aa: CASSRRLSIGNEQFF

d_call: .
j_call: TRBJ1-2
v_call: TRBV27
clone_size: many
cdr3_nt: TGTGCCAGCACCCCCCCGGGGGGCTATGGCTACACCTTC
cdr3_aa: CASTPPGGYGYTF

d_call: .
j_call: TRBJ2-7
v_call: TRBV20-1
clone_size: .
cdr3_nt: TGCAGTGCCTTGGGACTGCCCGAGCAGTACTTC
cdr3_aa: CSALGLPEQYF

d_call: .
j_call: TRBJ2-5
v_call: TRBV7-6
clone_size: many
cdr3_nt: TGTGCCAGCAGCCCAGCGGTGGAGACCCAGTACTTC
cdr3_aa: CASSPAVETQYF

d_call: .
j_call: TRBJ1-6
v_call: TRBV30
clone_size: .
cdr3_nt: TGTGCCTGGAGTGTAGGTGGGGGGACACCCCTCCACTTT
cdr3_aa: CAWSVGGGTPLHF

d_call: .
j_call: TRBJ1-2
v_call: TRBV3-1
clone_size: .
cdr3_nt: TGTGCCAGCAGCCAACTCCTTTCCTATGGCTACACCTTC
cdr3_aa: CASSQLLSYGYTF

d_call: .
j_call: TRBJ2-1
v_call: TRBV19
clone_size: many
cdr3_nt: TGTGCCAGTAGTATAGGGCTTTCGATCCCCAATGAGCAGTTCTTC
cdr3_aa: CASSIGLSIPNEQFF

d_call: TRBD2
j_call: TRBJ2-1
v_call: TRBV19
clone_size: .
cdr3_nt: TGTGCCAGTAGTATATGGACGGCTAGCGGGAGGAATGAGCAGTTCTTC
cdr3_aa: CASSIWTASGRNEQFF

d_call: TRBD2
j_call: TRBJ2-5
v_call: TRBV6-4
clone_size: .
cdr3_nt: TGTGCCAGCAGGGAGGGGGCGGGAGGGCCTCTGGAGACCCAGTACTTC
cdr3_aa: CASREGAGGPLETQYF

d_call: TRBD2
j_call: TRBJ2-7
v_call: TRBV6-2/TRBV6-3
clone_size: few
cdr3_nt: TGTGCCAGCAGTTACTTAGCGGGAGGCGAGCAGTACTTC
cdr3_aa: CASSYLAGGEQYF

d_call: .
j_call: TRBJ2-3
v_call: TRBV9
clone_size: .
cdr3_nt: TGTGCCAGCAGCGTAGGAGGAGGGGCCACAGATACGCAGTATTTT
cdr3_aa: CASSVGGGATDTQYF

d_call: .
j_call: TRBJ1-2
v_call: TRBV30
clone_size: .
cdr3_nt: TGTGCCTGGAGTGTATGGGGCGGACCCTATGGCTACACCTTC
cdr3_aa: CAWSVWGGPYGYTF

d_call: .
j_call: TRBJ1-2
v_call: TRBV11-3
clone_size: many
cdr3_nt: TGTGCCAGCAGCTTGTCGGGATCAGCTAACTATGGCTACACCTTC
cdr3_aa: CASSLSGSANYGYTF

d_call: TRBD1
j_call: TRBJ2-6
v_call: TRBV7-3
clone_size: .
cdr3_nt: TGTGCCACTCGGGACAGTCTCTCTGGGGCCAACGTCCTGACTTTC
cdr3_aa: CATRDSLSGANVLTF

d_call: TRBD2
j_call: TRBJ2-7
v_call: TRBV18
clone_size: few
cdr3_nt: TGTGCCAGCTCACCGCCTAGCGGGAGGGTCTCCTACGAGCAGTACTTC
cdr3_aa: CASSPPSGRVSYEQYF

d_call: TRBD2
j_call: TRBJ2-1
v_call: TRBV20-1
clone_size: .
cdr3_nt: TGCAGTGCCTCCGGACTAGCGGGGGCAGGTGAGCAGTTCTTC
cdr3_aa: CSASGLAGAGEQFF

d_call: .
j_call: TRBJ1-1
v_call: TRBV11-2
clone_size: many
cdr3_nt: TGTGCCAGCAGGTCAAGCATGAACACTGAAGCTTTCTTT
cdr3_aa: CASRSSMNTEAFF

d_call: .
j_call: TRBJ2-7
v_call: TRBV7-2
clone_size: .
cdr3_nt: TGTGCCAGCAGCCCTGGGGGGCTAGCGGTCTCCTACGAGCAGTACTTC
cdr3_aa: CASSPGGLAVSYEQYF

d_call: .
j_call: TRBJ1-2
v_call: TRBV11-3
clone_size: many
cdr3_nt: TGTGCCAGCAGCAGCCGGGACGGACCACTAATCCTCCATGGCTACACCTTC
cdr3_aa: CASSSRDGPLILHGYTF

d_call: .
j_call: TRBJ2-3
v_call: TRBV6-2/TRBV6-3
clone_size: many
cdr3_nt: TGTGCCAGCAGAACGCGGGACTTTCTCACAGATACGCAGTATTTT
cdr3_aa: CASRTRDFLTDTQYF

d_call: .
j_call: TRBJ2-2
v_call: TRBV12-3/TRBV12-4
clone_size: few
cdr3_nt: TGTGCCAGCACCCGAAGGGGGGTGAACACCGGGGAGCTGTTTTTT
cdr3_aa: CASTRRGVNTGELFF

d_call: TRBD2
j_call: TRBJ2-5
v_call: TRBV2
clone_size: many
cdr3_nt: TGTGCCAGCAGAGCCGGGACTAGCGGAACTAGAGACCACTTC
cdr3_aa: CASRAGTSGTRDHF

d_call: TRBD1
j_call: TRBJ2-3
v_call: TRBV12-3/TRBV12-4
clone_size: .
cdr3_nt: TGTGCCAGCAGTTTTACCTCTACACAGGGGACCGATACGCAGTATTTT
cdr3_aa: CASSFTSTQGTDTQYF

d_call: TRBD2
j_call: TRBJ2-1
v_call: TRBV4-1
clone_size: few
cdr3_nt: TGCGCCAGCAGCCTCACCCCTAGCGGGAGTAATGAGCAGTTCTTC
cdr3_aa: CASSLTPSGSNEQFF

d_call: .
j_call: TRBJ2-7
v_call: TRBV5-5
clone_size: many
cdr3_nt: TGTGCCAGCAGAGACGTAGCGTGGGACGAGCAGTACTTC
cdr3_aa: CASRDVAWDEQYF

d_call: TRBD2
j_call: TRBJ2-7
v_call: TRBV11-3
clone_size: many
cdr3_nt: TGTGCCAGCAGCTCTTTAGCGGGAGCCGCCTACGAGCAGTACTTC
cdr3_aa: CASSSLAGAAYEQYF

d_call: TRBD2
j_call: TRBJ2-5
v_call: TRBV6-2/TRBV6-3
clone_size: many
cdr3_nt: TGTGCCAGCAGCCCGACCGGGGGGGACACCCAGTACTTC
cdr3_aa: CASSPTGGDTQYF

d_call: .
j_call: TRBJ1-1
v_call: TRBV7-2
clone_size: .
cdr3_nt: TGTGCCAGCAGCTCGTACAGGGACACTGAAGCTTTCTTT
cdr3_aa: CASSSYRDTEAFF

d_call: .
j_call: TRBJ2-7
v_call: TRBV4-2
clone_size: .
cdr3_nt: TGTGCCAGCAGCCAAGAGGTCAAGGTCTCCTACGAGCAGTACTTC
cdr3_aa: CASSQEVKVSYEQYF

d_call: .
j_call: TRBJ1-2
v_call: TRBV7-9
clone_size: .
cdr3_nt: TGTGCCAGCAGCGGTAGGGGTAGCGACTATGGCTACACCTTC
cdr3_aa: CASSGRGSDYGYTF

d_call: .
j_call: TRBJ1-5
v_call: TRBV28
clone_size: many
cdr3_nt: TGTGCCAGCAGTTGGGGGGGAAATCAGCCCCAGCATTTT
cdr3_aa: CASSWGGNQPQHF

d_call: .
j_call: TRBJ1-3
v_call: TRBV15
clone_size: few
cdr3_nt: TGTGCCACCAGCAGAGGCCGAACCAGCTCTGGAAACACCATATATTTT
cdr3_aa: CATSRGRTSSGNTIYF

d_call: TRBD1
j_call: TRBJ1-5
v_call: TRBV2
clone_size: many
cdr3_nt: TGTGCCAGCAGGAGAGAATCCGGGACAGGAGCATGGCCCCAGCATTTT
cdr3_aa: CASRRESGTGAWPQHF

d_call: .
j_call: TRBJ1-5
v_call: TRBV7-2
clone_size: many
cdr3_nt: TGTGCCAGCAGCGCCACCGGGAACAGCAATCAGCCCCAGCATTTT
cdr3_aa: CASSATGNSNQPQHF

d_call: .
j_call: TRBJ2-5
v_call: TRBV24-1
clone_size: .
cdr3_nt: TGTGCCACCAGTGATCGGGAACGGGACATAGGAGAGACCCAGTACTTC
cdr3_aa: CATSDRERDIGETQYF

d_call: .
j_call: TRBJ2-5
v_call: TRBV28
clone_size: many
cdr3_nt: TGTGCCAGCAGTACTTTTCTAGGAGGAGGGCGGGCTGAGACCCAGTACTTC
cdr3_aa: CASSTFLGGGRAETQYF

d_call: .
j_call: TRBJ2-2
v_call: TRBV2
clone_size: many
cdr3_nt: TGTGCCAGCACGGCGAACACCGGGGAGCTGTTTTTT
cdr3_aa: CASTANTGELFF

d_call: .
j_call: TRBJ1-2
v_call: TRBV29-1
clone_size: many
cdr3_nt: TGCAGCGTTGGAGACGCGTTGGGCTACACCTTC
cdr3_aa: CSVGDALGYTF

d_call: TRBD2
j_call: TRBJ2-1
v_call: TRBV12-3/TRBV12-4
clone_size: many
cdr3_nt: TGTGCCAGCAGCATACTAGCGGGTCCACCCAATGAGCAGTTCTTC
cdr3_aa: CASSILAGPPNEQFF

d_call: .
j_call: TRBJ2-7
v_call: TRBV6-1
clone_size: many
cdr3_nt: TGTGCCACCATCTTGATGAGGGGCCTCTCCTACGAGCAGTACTTC
cdr3_aa: CATILMRGLSYEQYF

d_call: TRBD2
j_call: TRBJ2-5
v_call: TRBV7-2
clone_size: .
cdr3_nt: TGTGCCAGCAGCCCCGGGGGGGTAGCGGATCAAGAGACCCAGTACTTC
cdr3_aa: CASSPGGVADQETQYF

d_call: .
j_call: TRBJ2-7
v_call: TRBV9
clone_size: many
cdr3_nt: TGTGCCAGCAGCGGAGCCCCGTGGTACGAGCAGTACTTC
cdr3_aa: CASSGAPWYEQYF

d_call: .
j_call: TRBJ2-1
v_call: TRBV9
clone_size: .
cdr3_nt: TGTGCCAGCAGCGTACCGAAGGACAGTCGACCTAACAATGAGCAGTTCTTC
cdr3_aa: CASSVPKDSRPNNEQFF

d_call: TRBD1
j_call: TRBJ2-7
v_call: TRBV20-1
clone_size: .
cdr3_nt: TGCAGTACTCCGGGACAGGGGACCTACGAGCAGTACTTC
cdr3_aa: CSTPGQGTYEQYF

d_call: .
j_call: TRBJ2-5
v_call: TRBV28
clone_size: many
cdr3_nt: TGTGCCAGCGGTTACGAGGATAAAGAGACCCAGTACTTC
cdr3_aa: CASGYEDKETQYF

d_call: TRBD1
j_call: TRBJ1-5
v_call: TRBV30
clone_size: many
cdr3_nt: TGTGCCTGGAGTGTACTGACAGGGCGTCAGCCCCAGCATTTT
cdr3_aa: CAWSVLTGRQPQHF

d_call: TRBD1
j_call: TRBJ1-4
v_call: TRBV28
clone_size: many
cdr3_nt: TGTGCCAGCAGCTCAGGGGGGGCCTATGAAAAACTGTTTTTT
cdr3_aa: CASSSGGAYEKLFF

d_call: .
j_call: TRBJ1-1
v_call: TRBV6-1
clone_size: many
cdr3_nt: TGTGCCAGCAGTTCAGTTAGGAACACTGAAGCTTTCTTT
cdr3_aa: CASSSVRNTEAFF

d_call: .
j_call: TRBJ2-5
v_call: TRBV20-1
clone_size: .
cdr3_nt: TGCAGTGCTAGAGATCCAACAGCCCAAGAGACCCAGCACTTC
cdr3_aa: CSARDPTAQETQHF

d_call: .
j_call: TRBJ1-1
v_call: TRBV12-3/TRBV12-4
clone_size: many
cdr3_nt: TGTGCCAGCAGTCTCTTAGGACAGAACACTGAAGCTTTCTTT
cdr3_aa: CASSLLGQNTEAFF